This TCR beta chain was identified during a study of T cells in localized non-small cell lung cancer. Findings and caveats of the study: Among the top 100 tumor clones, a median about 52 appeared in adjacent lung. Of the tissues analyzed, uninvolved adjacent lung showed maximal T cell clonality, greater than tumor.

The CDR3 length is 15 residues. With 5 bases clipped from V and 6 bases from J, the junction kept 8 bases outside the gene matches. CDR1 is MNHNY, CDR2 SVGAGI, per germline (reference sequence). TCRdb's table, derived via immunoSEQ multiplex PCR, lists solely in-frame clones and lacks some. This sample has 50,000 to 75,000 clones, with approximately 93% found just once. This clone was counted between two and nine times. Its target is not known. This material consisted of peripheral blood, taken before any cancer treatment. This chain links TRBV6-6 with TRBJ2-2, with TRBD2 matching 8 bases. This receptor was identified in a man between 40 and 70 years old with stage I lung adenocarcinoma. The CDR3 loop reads CASSKGLVMAGELFF. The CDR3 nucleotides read TGTGCCAGCAGTAAGGGACTAGTTATGGCCGGGGAGCTGTTTTTT.